Below, 8 T cell receptor beta chains from the same sample are listed, as sequenced in a study of T-cell reconstitution after alpha-beta-depleted transplantation in children. Preparing the TCRbeta library involved the use of unique molecular identifiers. TCRdb used MiXCR to reprocess the PCR reads, holding one entry per CDR3 protein. The data contain more than 60,000 distinct CDR3 sequences, about 7% of them singletons. Specimen: PBMCs from the stem cell graft donor, collected from the stem cell graft. The receptors shown here come from a human donor who donated a stem cell graft to a child with acute lymphoblastic leukemia.

The table lists this clonotype with many counts. The chain recombines TRBV20-1 with TRBJ1-1; D possibly corresponds to TRBD1 (6 bases). The CDR3 covers 14 residues. The germline CDR1 and CDR2 sequences are DFQATT and SNEGSKA (reference sequence). The V and J ends lost 8 bases and 0 bases respectively, with 16 bases between them. Here the CDR3 DNA reads TGCAGTTCTAAGGGGGGGGGATTGAACACTGAAGCTTTCTTT. Translated: CSSKGGGLNTEAFF.

This clonotype was recorded a few times. The chain joins TRBV5-3 to TRBJ1-6, with 8 bases fitting TRBD1. TRBV5-3 is sorted into the ORF group, with uncertain function. Germline trimming cut 2 bases from V and 10 bases from J; bases unmatched to any gene: 2. The CDR3 runs to 13 residues. The CDR3 DNA reads TGTGCCAGAAGCTTTGACAGGGGATCACCCCTCCACTTT. Its protein product is CARSFDRGSPLHF.

This clonotype has ten or more counts. The rearrangement uses TRBV9 and TRBJ1-1; D is uncertain. CDR1 and CDR2 (germline): SGDLS, YYNGEE. Deletions cut 0 bases from V and 0 bases from J, with 15 bases between. CDR3 length: 17 residues. CDR3 coding DNA: TGTGCCAGCAGCGTAGAATCCCCCCCCGCTTTGAACACTGAAGCTTTCTTT. This encodes CASSVESPPALNTEAFF.

This clonotype showed up many times. The genes are TRBV5-1 and TRBJ2-7, with D perhaps TRBD1 (5 bases). V lost 4 bases and J lost 2, with 10 bases in between. From germline, CDR1 is SGHRS and CDR2 YFSETQ. The CDR3 contains 13 residues. The CDR3: CASSLDRPYEQYF. CDR3 DNA: TGCGCCAGCAGCCTTGACAGACCCTACGAGCAGTACTTC.

This clonotype was recorded a few times. The rearrangement joins TRBV9 to TRBJ2-1, with TRBD2 matching 10 bases. The CDR3 is 16 residues long. The germline CDR1 and CDR2 sequences are SGDLS and YYNGEE. J gave up 2 bases and V 6 bases, and 8 bases lay outside the gene matches. The CDR3 DNA reads TGTGCCAGCACCCAAGAGGGGACTAGCGCCTACAATGAGCAGTTCTTC. Translated: CASTQEGTSAYNEQFF. Drawing the rest from reference TRBV9 and TRBJ2-1, the complete variable domain is DSGVTQTPKHLITATGQRVTLRCSPRSGDLSVYWYQQSLDQGLQFLIQYYNGEERAKGNILERFSAQQFPDLHSELNLSSLELGDSALYFCASTQEGTSAYNEQFFGPGTRLTVL.

This chain uses TRBV11-2 with TRBJ2-3; D might be TRBD2 (7 bases). Germline lookup yields CDR1 SGHAT and CDR2 FQNNGV. This CDR3 has 16 amino acids. V dropped 1 base and J dropped 4 bases, with 15 bases sitting between them. CDR3 amino acids: CASSLVWGGLADTQYF. The CDR3, as DNA: TGTGCCAGCAGCTTAGTGTGGGGGGGCCTGGCAGATACGCAGTATTTT.

This clonotype was seen many times. CDR3 sequence: CASSPSTGGSDIQYF. DNA for the CDR3: TGTGCCAGCAGCCCCTCGACAGGGGGCTCGGACATTCAGTACTTC. The chain uses TRBV5-4 and TRBJ2-4; TRBD1 agrees at 10 bases. Trimming at V came to 4 bases and at J to 8 bases, leaving 9 bases not matched to a gene. This CDR3 spans 15 amino acids. CDR1 and CDR2 (germline): SGHNT, YYREEE (reference sequence).

This clonotype showed up many times. This chain links TRBV5-1 with TRBJ2-3; 15 bases align to TRBD2. The V gene end was trimmed by 2 bases and the J gene end by 0 bases; junction bases not matched to a gene: 4. Germline CDR1 SGHRS, CDR2 YFSETQ. The CDR3 totals 18 residues. Here the CDR3 DNA reads TGCGCCAGCAGCTTCTGGACTAGCGGGGGGGCTAGCACAGATACGCAGTATTTT. It yields the protein CASSFWTSGGASTDTQYF.